Below are 27 T cell receptor beta chains sequenced from a single sample in a study of T cells in Graves' hyperthyroidism and ophthalmopathy. Amplification targeted TCR beta CDR3 regions from RNA transcripts. The TCR CDR3 was amplified in a first-round RT-PCR using the HTBI primer set. Each CDR3 protein is one row after TCRdb ran MiXCR on the multiplex PCR reads. The data contain roughly 100,000 distinct CDR3 sequences, approximately 50% of them singletons. Sequencing was carried out using blood. Every receptor here comes from a man in his forties with Graves' hyperthyroidism.

This clonotype was counted at least ten times. The J gene is TRBJ1-6, the V gene TRBV2; D might be TRBD1 (5 bases). The CDR3 consists of 13 residues. Per germline, CDR1 SNHLY and CDR2 FYNNEI. Deletions cut 7 bases from V and 7 bases from J, with 11 bases between. CDR3 DNA: TGTGCCAGCATAAGCGGGGGGAATTCACCCCTCCACTTT. Amino acids: CASISGGNSPLHF.

Turning to this clonotype: A read error may produce the germline difference seen at one junction end. The rearrangement uses TRBV10-2 and TRBJ2-7; possibly TRBD1 for D (6 bases). The CDR3 consists of 13 residues. CDR1 and CDR2 from the germline V gene are WSHSY and SAAADI. Written as DNA, the CDR3 is TGCGCCAGCAGTGAGGCCCGAGCAGGGGAGCTGTACTTC. Protein sequence: CASSEARAGELYF.

Concerning this clonotype itself: In this CDR3 the conserved last residue, phenylalanine or tryptophan, is missing, so a read error is likely. This chain uses TRBV6-1 with TRBJ1-4, with D unclear. The CDR3 extends over 14 amino acids. CDR1 and CDR2 (germline): MNHNS, SASEGT. This chain's CDR3 is CTSSLDLTYEKLFL. The CDR3, as DNA: TGTACCAGCAGCCTGGACCTAACCTATGAAAAACTGTTTCTT.

This clonotype was picked up many times. CDR3: CASSKGQHTGELFF. CDR3 in DNA: TGTGCCAGCAGCAAGGGACAGCACACCGGGGAGCTGTTTTTT. The chain recombines TRBV11-3 with TRBJ2-2; the match to TRBD1 covers 7 bases. The CDR3 extends over 14 amino acids. Germline V gene sequence: CDR1 SGHNT, CDR2 YENEEA. The trim removed 5 bases at V and 3 bases at J, leaving 3 bases unmatched.

As regards this clonotype: This CDR3 is missing its conserved last phenylalanine or tryptophan, likely due to a read error. The limits of the CDR3 on the DNA are not certain, so only TCRdb's listed CDR3 is given. The V and J genes are TRBV24-1 and TRBJ2-2; no DNA check was done on the table's D call, TRBD1. Germline CDR1 is KGHDR and CDR2 is SFDVKD. 16 amino acids form the CDR3, both terminal residues included. CDR3 amino acids: CATSDFVGVKHRGAVV.

This clonotype has a count of ten or more. The chain combines TRBV7-9 with TRBJ2-7; maybe TRBD1 (6 bases). The V and J ends lost 2 bases and 4 bases respectively, with 9 bases between them. The germline V gene has CDR1 SEHNR and CDR2 FQNEAQ (reference sequence). The CDR3 contains 13 residues. CDR3 in DNA: TGTGCCAGCAGCTTACAGGGGTGGTACGAGCAGTACTTC. It codes for CASSLQGWYEQYF.

The chain is built from TRBV20-1 and TRBJ2-5, with a possible D match to TRBD1 (5 bases). Deletions cut 1 base from V and 5 bases from J, with 11 bases between. This CDR3 comprises 13 residues. Germline V gives CDR1 DFQATT, CDR2 SNEGSKA (reference sequence). CDR3 protein: CSARVGATETQYF. The CDR3 DNA sequence: TGCAGTGCTAGAGTAGGGGCCACGGAGACCCAGTACTTC.

This clonotype occurred many times. J is TRBJ1-5 and V is TRBV19; D unclear. Germline-derived CDR1 and CDR2 are LNHDA and SQIVND (reference sequence). The V end was cut by 3 bases, the J end by 4 bases, with 16 bases between. CDR3 length: 16 amino acids. The CDR3 DNA follows: TGTGCCAGTAGTATTTTACCCCCAGCGTCAAATCAGCCCCAGCATTTT. Its translation is CASSILPPASNQPQHF.

Comments on this clonotype: The conserved closing phenylalanine or tryptophan is absent in this CDR3, likely reflecting a read error. The V call is TRBV2, the J call TRBJ1-2, with 9 bases identical to TRBD1. With V trimmed by 7 bases and J by 8 bases, 8 bases remained unmatched. Germline CDR1 is SNHLY and CDR2 is FYNNEI. The CDR3 contains 13 residues. The CDR3 is CASTDTGGRGYTY. In nucleotides, the CDR3 is TGTGCCAGCACGGATACAGGGGGCAGGGGCTACACCTAC.

Comments on this clonotype: A read error may produce the germline difference seen at one junction end. The CDR3 DNA reads TGTGCCGGCAGCTTAACCCTAGAGCAAGGCACTGAAGCTTTCTTT. This sequence encodes CAGSLTLEQGTEAFF. The rearrangement uses TRBV7-3 and TRBJ1-1; no reliable D call. Germline V gene sequence: CDR1 SGHTA, CDR2 FQGTGA. The CDR3 has 15 amino acids.

The genes are TRBV2 and TRBJ2-7; 7 bases are a match to TRBD1. The ends lost 10 bases at V and 2 bases at J; junction bases unmatched: 8. Germline loops: CDR1 SNHLY, CDR2 FYNNEI. The CDR3 is made up of 13 amino acids. The CDR3 sequence: CANSIQGTYEQYF. The CDR3 DNA reads as TGTGCCAACAGCATACAGGGGACCTACGAGCAGTACTTC.

Points on this clonotype: At one end, the junction sequence differs from germline, possibly due to a read error. V usage is TRBV11-1 and J usage is TRBJ1-1, with a tentative D call TRBD1 (6 bases). The germline V gene has CDR1 SGHAT and CDR2 FQDESV (reference sequence). CDR3 length: 16 residues. CDR3 amino acids: CASSTTSGHTNTEALF. The CDR3 region has the DNA TGTGCCAGCAGCACGACCTCGGGACACACGAACACTGAAGCTCTCTTT.

This clonotype was seen ten or more times. The chain is built from TRBV7-9 and TRBJ2-7; 10 bases map to TRBD2. The CDR3 length is 16 residues. Germline V gene data show CDR1 as SEHNR and CDR2 as FQNEAQ (reference sequence). With 1 base clipped from V and 4 bases from J, the junction kept 7 bases outside the gene matches. This CDR3 reads CASSLVVAGGLYEQYF. For the CDR3, the DNA is TGTGCCAGCAGCTTAGTCGTAGCGGGAGGTCTTTACGAGCAGTACTTC.

This clonotype was counted at least ten times. The rearrangement links TRBV5-6 to TRBJ2-6; TRBD1 might be the D (6 bases). CDR3 length equals 16 residues. Germline loops: CDR1 SGHDT, CDR2 YYEEEE. Trimming cost V 4 bases and J 2 bases, with 13 bases left between them. The CDR3 coding sequence is TGTGCCAGCAGCCTATCAGGGACAACTGGGGCCAACGTCCTGACTTTC. Translated: CASSLSGTTGANVLTF. Looking up the rest from reference TRBV5-6 and TRBJ2-6 gives the full variable domain: DAGVTQSPTHLIKTRGQQVTLRCSPKSGHDTVSWYQQALGQGPQFIFQYYEEEERQRGNFPDRFSGHQFPNYSSELNVNALLLGDSALYLCASSLSGTTGANVLTFGAGSRLTVL.

V is TRBV20-1 and J is TRBJ1-2; unclear D gene. V was clipped by 2 bases and J by 8 bases, with 18 bases between them. The length of the CDR3 is 14 residues. Looked up from germline, CDR1 is DFQATT and CDR2 is SNEGSKA (reference sequence). The CDR3 sequence is CSARPGRASGGYTF. The CDR3 region has the DNA TGCAGTGCTAGACCGGGTCGGGCTAGCGGGGGCTACACCTTC.

This clonotype was counted ten times or more. The chain has TRBV5-6 and TRBJ2-3; 11 bases align to TRBD2. The CDR3 spans 16 residues. J gave up 3 bases and V 4 bases, and 7 bases lay outside the gene matches. Germline loops: CDR1 SGHDT, CDR2 YYEEEE. CDR3 sequence reads: CASSTRLAGWTDTQYF. In nucleotides, the CDR3 is TGTGCCAGCAGCACCCGACTAGCGGGGTGGACAGATACGCAGTATTTT.

This clonotype was detected many times. This chain joins TRBV24-1 and TRBJ1-1; 7 bases are a match to TRBD1. Germline values: CDR1 KGHDR, CDR2 SFDVKD. The V gene end was trimmed by 7 bases and the J gene end by 10 bases; junction bases not matched to a gene: 11. CDR3 size: 13 residues. The CDR3 loop reads CATSRGEGARAFF. The CDR3 nucleotides are TGTGCCACCAGCCGCGGGGAGGGGGCTAGAGCTTTCTTT.

The V gene is TRBV5-1, the J gene TRBJ1-3; weak D call: TRBD1 (6 bases). The length of the CDR3 is 13 residues. Per germline, CDR1 SGHRS and CDR2 YFSETQ. V dropped 4 bases and J dropped 7 bases, with 12 bases sitting between them. The DNA of the CDR3 is TGCGCCAGCAGCGAACAGGGCCCGAACACCATATATTTT. This sequence encodes CASSEQGPNTIYF. The complete variable domain, with remaining parts taken from reference TRBV5-1 and TRBJ1-3, reads KAGVTQTPRYLIKTRGQQVTLSCSPISGHRSVSWYQQTPGQGLQFLFEYFSETQRNKGNFPGRFSGRQFSNSRSEMNVSTLELGDSALYLCASSEQGPNTIYFGEGSWLTVV.

The chain combines TRBV3-1 with TRBJ2-1; 7 nucleotides line up with TRBD1. Trimming at V came to 4 bases and at J to 7 bases, leaving 16 bases not matched to a gene. The germline V gene has CDR1 LGHDT and CDR2 YNNKEL (reference sequence). CDR3 length: 17 amino acids. The CDR3 sequence is CASSRRSIGLTGNEQFF. The CDR3 nucleotides are TGTGCCAGCAGCCGAAGGTCGATTGGGTTGACAGGGAATGAGCAGTTCTTC.

This clonotype has at least ten counts. This chain links TRBV6-6 with TRBJ1-3; D remains ambiguous. Trimming removed 4 bases at V and 6 bases at J, with 7 bases between. CDR1 MNHNY and CDR2 SVGAGI come from the germline V gene (reference sequence). The CDR3 contains 12 residues. CDR3: CASSFLENTIYF. As DNA, the CDR3 is TGTGCCAGCAGTTTTCTGGAAAACACCATATATTTT.

A remark on this clonotype: One junction end disagrees with the germline gene, perhaps due to a read error. The chain has TRBV7-2 and TRBJ1-1; 8 nucleotides match TRBD1. The length of the CDR3 is 14 residues. The germline gives CDR1 SGHTA, CDR2 FQGNSA. The chain's CDR3 is CGSSLDRGNTEAFF. DNA for the CDR3: TGTGGCAGCAGCTTAGACAGGGGAAACACTGAAGCTTTCTTT.

This chain uses TRBV6-2 or TRBV6-3 with TRBJ1-2, with D unresolved. This CDR3 contains 14 residues. Trimming shortened V by 0 bases and J by 8 bases, and 13 bases separated the two germline ends. Germline V gene sequence: CDR1 MNHEY, CDR2 SVGEGT. CDR3 region: CASSYSMPAQGYTF. The CDR3 DNA reads as TGTGCCAGCAGTTACTCGATGCCGGCCCAGGGCTACACCTTC.

This clonotype was recorded many times. This chain connects TRBV5-1 to TRBJ1-1; D is unclear. The CDR3 consists of 15 residues. CDR1 is SGHRS, CDR2 YFSETQ, per germline. Trimming took 3 bases from V and 2 from J, leaving 14 bases between them. DNA for the CDR3: TGCGCCAGCAGCTCCAAGCCGGCTGATAACACTGAAGCTTTCTTT. This translates into CASSSKPADNTEAFF. The full variable domain, rest sourced from reference TRBV5-1 and TRBJ1-1, is KAGVTQTPRYLIKTRGQQVTLSCSPISGHRSVSWYQQTPGQGLQFLFEYFSETQRNKGNFPGRFSGRQFSNSRSEMNVSTLELGDSALYLCASSSKPADNTEAFFGQGTRLTVV.

The table lists this clonotype with many counts. The chain links TRBV4-1 to TRBJ1-5; D gene ambiguous. Germline lookup yields CDR1 MGHRA and CDR2 YSYEKL. The CDR3 has 14 amino acids. Trimming cost V 0 bases and J 5 bases, with 8 bases left between them. CDR3 in amino acids: CASSQEAGYQPQHF. The CDR3, as DNA: TGCGCCAGCAGCCAAGAAGCAGGCTATCAGCCCCAGCATTTT.

This clonotype was detected many times. V is TRBV7-9 and J is TRBJ2-2, with 9 bases matching TRBD2. CDR1 is SEHNR and CDR2 is FQNEAQ in the germline V gene (reference sequence). The length of the CDR3 is 16 residues. The junction had 9 bases not matched to a gene; V was cut back by 4 bases and J by 6 bases. The CDR3: CASSSPGLAVSGELFF. CDR3 bases: TGTGCCAGCAGCTCGCCGGGACTAGCTGTCTCCGGGGAGCTGTTTTTT.

With regard to this clonotype: A much larger clone differs by one base, so this may be a read error. V is TRBV12-3 or TRBV12-4 and J is TRBJ2-1; either TRBD1 or TRBD2 may supply D (5 bases each). CDR3 length: 14 amino acids. Trimming took off 6 bases at V and 15 bases at J, with 24 bases between the two ends. For the CDR3, the DNA is TGTGCCAGCAGATCCCTTGAGGGTGAGGGGTTGATGTTCTTC. The encoded protein is CASRSLEGEGLMFF.

J is TRBJ2-7 and V is TRBV20-1, with D uncertain. CDR3 length: 13 amino acids. From germline, CDR1 is DFQATT and CDR2 SNEGSKA (reference sequence). Trimming left V 3 bases short and J 4 bases short, with 13 bases between. CDR3 DNA: TGCAGTGCTAGTGGTTTAGCCCTTTACGAGCAGTACTTC. It codes for CSASGLALYEQYF.